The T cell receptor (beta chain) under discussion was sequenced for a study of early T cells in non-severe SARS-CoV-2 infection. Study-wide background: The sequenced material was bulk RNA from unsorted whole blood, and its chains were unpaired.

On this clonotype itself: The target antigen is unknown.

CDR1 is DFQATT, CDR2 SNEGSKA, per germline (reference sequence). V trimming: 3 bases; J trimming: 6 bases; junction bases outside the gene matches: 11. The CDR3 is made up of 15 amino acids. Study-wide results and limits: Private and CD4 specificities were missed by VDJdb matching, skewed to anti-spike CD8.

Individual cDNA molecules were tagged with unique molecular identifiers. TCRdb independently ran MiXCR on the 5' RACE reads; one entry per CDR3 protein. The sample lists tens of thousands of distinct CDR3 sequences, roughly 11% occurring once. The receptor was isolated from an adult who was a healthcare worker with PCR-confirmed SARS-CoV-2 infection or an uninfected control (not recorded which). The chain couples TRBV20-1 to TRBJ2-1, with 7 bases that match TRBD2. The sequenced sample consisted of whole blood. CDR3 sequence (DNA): TGCAGTGCTAGGCCTTTTCCCGGGACTATCAATGAGCAGTTCTTC. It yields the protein CSARPFPGTINEQFF.